These 19 T cell receptor beta chains share one sample of origin, sequenced in a study of metastatic and nonmetastatic thyroid tumors. Thyroid surgery had not been preceded by any treatment in any patient. TCRdb reanalyzed the PCR reads via MiXCR. The table shows over 6,500 clones, with 3% to 4% occurring only once. Sequencing was carried out using tumor tissue. These receptors all come from a female donor with papillary thyroid cancer or a benign thyroid nodule (not recorded which). Some clones in this sample may be carry-over from other donors' samples.

This clone was recorded many times. V usage is TRBV19 and J usage is TRBJ2-4; D is undetermined. Germline V CDR1 and CDR2: LNHDA, SQIVND (reference sequence). The CDR3 runs to 11 residues. Deletions cut 10 bases from V and 6 bases from J, with 10 bases between. The CDR3 loop reads CATRYRNIQYF. The CDR3 DNA is TGTGCCACTCGGTACAGAAACATTCAGTACTTC.

The V and J genes are TRBV11-2 and TRBJ2-3, with a possible D match to TRBD1 (5 bases). Trimming shortened V by 3 bases and J by 1 base, and 14 bases separated the two germline ends. Per germline, CDR1 SGHAT and CDR2 FQNNGV. This CDR3 is built from 16 residues. The CDR3 reads CASSFVGVLGTDTQYF. The CDR3, as DNA: TGTGCCAGCAGCTTCGTAGGGGTATTGGGCACAGATACGCAGTATTTT.

This clone was found many times. The sample holds other DNA sequences that translate to the same CDR3. The chain links TRBV5-1 to TRBJ1-6, with D possibly TRBD1 on 5 matching bases. Per germline, CDR1 SGHRS and CDR2 YFSETQ. The CDR3 spans 13 residues. Trimming pared 0 bases from V and 10 bases from J, leaving 8 bases between. The chain's CDR3 is CASSLAGTSPLHF. CDR3 coding DNA: TGCGCCAGCAGCTTGGCCGGGACCTCACCCCTCCACTTT.

This clone counts as medium-sized (0.01 to 0.1%). The genes are TRBV2 and TRBJ1-2; D perhaps matches TRBD1 (5 bases). CDR1 is SNHLY, CDR2 FYNNEI, per germline. V was pared by 3 bases and J by 2 bases, with 7 bases between. CDR3 length: 13 amino acids. As DNA, the CDR3 is TGTGCCAGCAGTGACTGGGGGAACTATGGCTACACCTTC. Its protein product is CASSDWGNYGYTF.

This clone came up many times. J is TRBJ2-7 and V is TRBV12-5; D ambiguous. The CDR3 spans 17 residues. Germline values: CDR1 LGHNT, CDR2 FRNRAP. Trimming stripped 2 bases from V and 1 base from J, with 18 bases between. The CDR3 DNA sequence: TGTGCTAGTGGTTTGTTTTATGTTAGGACGGTATCCTACGAGCAGTACTTC. The encoded protein is CASGLFYVRTVSYEQYF. The full variable domain, completed using reference TRBV12-5 and TRBJ2-7, is DARVTQTPRHKVTEMGQEVTMRCQPILGHNTVFWYRQTMMQGLELLAYFRNRAPLDDSGMPKDRFSAEMPDATLATLKIQPSEPRDSAVYFCASGLFYVRTVSYEQYFGPGTRLTVT.

This clone qualifies as medium-sized. The J gene is TRBJ2-3, the V gene TRBV6-1; D ambiguous. Germline V lookup: CDR1 MNHNS, CDR2 SASEGT. V dropped 6 bases and J dropped 6 bases, with 10 bases sitting between them. This CDR3 region has 12 residues. This CDR3 reads CASRRIGDTQYF. The CDR3 nucleotides are TGTGCCAGCAGGCGTATAGGGGATACGCAGTATTTT.

This clone was counted ten times or more. The chain combines TRBV29-1 with TRBJ2-3; 12 positions match TRBD2. V trimming: 8 bases; J trimming: 1 base; junction bases outside the gene matches: 4. The CDR3 is 14 amino acids. CDR1 SQVTM and CDR2 ANQGSEA come from the germline V gene. CDR3 nucleotide sequence: TGCAGCTCCCCTAGCGGGAGGGGCACAGATACGCAGTATTTT. This translates into CSSPSGRGTDTQYF.

This clone showed up many times. V gene TRBV28 combines with J gene TRBJ2-5, with 16 bases aligning to TRBD2. CDR1 is MDHEN and CDR2 is SYDVKM in the germline V gene. The CDR3 consists of 20 residues. V was pared by 3 bases and J by 0 bases, with 10 bases of the junction left unmatched. The CDR3 coding sequence is TGTGCCAGCAGTTTGGGGTTCGGGACTAGCGGGAGGGGGTACCAAGAGACCCAGTACTTC. This gives the protein CASSLGFGTSGRGYQETQYF.

This clone was observed many times. At one of its ends the junction is not consistent with the germline gene, which may arise from a read error. The V and J genes are TRBV19 and TRBJ1-5, with TRBD1 as a possible D gene (5 bases). The CDR3 consists of 18 residues. The germline CDR1 and CDR2 sequences are LNHDA and SQIVND (reference sequence). The CDR3 sequence is CTSSRTSGGSGVNQPQHF. The DNA of the CDR3 is TGTACCAGTAGTAGGACTTCGGGGGGATCCGGGGTTAATCAGCCCCAGCATTTT.

This clone was detected many times. V and J are TRBV9 and TRBJ2-1; no clear D gene. CDR3 length: 13 residues. V lost 0 bases and J lost 10, with 11 bases in between. Germline values: CDR1 SGDLS, CDR2 YYNGEE. CDR3 sequence (DNA): TGTGCCAGCAGCGTAGACCTGGAGTGGGAGCAGTTCTTC. Protein product: CASSVDLEWEQFF. Full variable domain (outside the CDR3, taken from reference TRBV9 and TRBJ2-1): DSGVTQTPKHLITATGQRVTLRCSPRSGDLSVYWYQQSLDQGLQFLIQYYNGEERAKGNILERFSAQQFPDLHSELNLSSLELGDSALYFCASSVDLEWEQFFGPGTRLTVL.

This clone is medium-sized by share. The chain employs TRBV6-1 and TRBJ1-1, with 9 bases that match TRBD1. The CDR3 runs 14 residues. CDR1 is MNHNS, CDR2 SASEGT, per germline. The J segment lost 4 bases and the V segment lost 6 bases, leaving 6 bases of the junction unmatched. The CDR3 is CASSPDRGPTEAFF. For the CDR3, the DNA is TGTGCCAGCAGCCCGGACAGGGGCCCCACTGAAGCTTTCTTT.

This clone qualifies as medium-sized. The chain has TRBV13 and TRBJ2-7; no clear D gene. Per the germline V gene, CDR1 is PRHDT and CDR2 is FYEKMQ (reference sequence). This CDR3 spans 13 amino acids. The V and J ends lost 5 bases and 3 bases respectively, with 11 bases between them. CDR3 in amino acids: CASSPRRGYEQYF. The CDR3 bases are TGTGCCAGCAGCCCACGACGCGGCTACGAGCAGTACTTC.

As for this clone: A much larger clone sits a single nucleotide away, making a read error possible. The chain carries TRBV10-3 and TRBJ2-1; TRBD1 agrees at 9 bases. The CDR3 spans 15 residues. CDR1 and CDR2 (germline): ENHRY, SYGVKD. V lost 3 bases, J lost 7 bases, and 7 bases stayed unmatched. The CDR3 here is CAISDGTGRPNEQFF. In nucleotides, the CDR3 is TGTGCCATCAGTGATGGGACAGGGAGGCCAAATGAGCAGTTCTTC.

A few counts support this clone. The V and J genes are TRBV12-3 or TRBV12-4 and TRBJ1-1; TRBD1 aligns across 8 bases. V dropped 6 bases and J dropped 4; count of bases not matched to a gene: 10. The CDR3 covers 15 residues. The CDR3 protein is CASRERTGSVTEAFF. In DNA, the CDR3 is TGTGCCAGCAGAGAACGGACAGGGAGTGTCACTGAAGCTTTCTTT.

This clone qualifies as medium-sized (0.01 to 0.1%). The gene calls are TRBV6-1 and TRBJ1-2; 9 bases fit TRBD1. V was pared by 3 bases and J by 11 bases, with 4 bases of the junction left unmatched. The CDR3 is 12 residues long. The germline CDR1 and CDR2 sequences are MNHNS and SASEGT. The CDR3 DNA is TGTGCCAGCAGTGATCATGACAGGGGGTACACCTTC. Its translation: CASSDHDRGYTF.

This clone has a count of ten or more. This sample also contains other DNA sequences that code for the same CDR3. This chain uses TRBV19 with TRBJ1-5; TRBD1 aligns across 8 bases. Germline CDR1 reads LNHDA; CDR2 reads SQIVND (reference sequence). This CDR3 has 16 amino acids. V was clipped by 5 bases and J by 2 bases; unmatched bases: 8. The CDR3 DNA reads TGTGCCAGTAGTGGGGGGACAGGCCGGGGCAATCAGCCCCAGCATTTT. Its translation is CASSGGTGRGNQPQHF.

Regarding this clone: Relative to the germline gene, one junction end is altered; a read error may explain this. This chain joins TRBV6-1 and TRBJ2-5; D may correspond to TRBD1 or TRBD2 (5 bases each). The V gene's germline CDR1 is MNHNS and CDR2 SASEGT. The CDR3 runs 13 residues. The CDR3 reads CASSRGLGEIQCF. The DNA for the CDR3 is TGCGCCAGCAGTCGAGGACTGGGGGAGATCCAGTGCTTC.

This clone is judged medium-sized (0.01 to 0.1%). The chain carries TRBV19 and TRBJ2-2; D is possibly TRBD1 (5 bases). Looked up from germline, CDR1 is LNHDA and CDR2 is SQIVND (reference sequence). V was clipped by 4 bases and J by 1 base, with 10 bases between them. The CDR3 is made up of 15 amino acids. CDR3 sequence (DNA): TGTGCCAGTAGTACCTCAGGGCGGAACACCGGGGAGCTGTTTTTT. As protein: CASSTSGRNTGELFF.

This clone was seen repeatedly, ten times or more. V and J are TRBV28 and TRBJ1-2, with D maybe TRBD1 (5 bases). There are 11 residues in the CDR3. Germline CDR1 MDHEN, CDR2 SYDVKM. The CDR3 spells CASGGSGGYTF. In DNA form, the CDR3 reads TGTGCTAGTGGGGGATCGGGGGGCTACACCTTC.